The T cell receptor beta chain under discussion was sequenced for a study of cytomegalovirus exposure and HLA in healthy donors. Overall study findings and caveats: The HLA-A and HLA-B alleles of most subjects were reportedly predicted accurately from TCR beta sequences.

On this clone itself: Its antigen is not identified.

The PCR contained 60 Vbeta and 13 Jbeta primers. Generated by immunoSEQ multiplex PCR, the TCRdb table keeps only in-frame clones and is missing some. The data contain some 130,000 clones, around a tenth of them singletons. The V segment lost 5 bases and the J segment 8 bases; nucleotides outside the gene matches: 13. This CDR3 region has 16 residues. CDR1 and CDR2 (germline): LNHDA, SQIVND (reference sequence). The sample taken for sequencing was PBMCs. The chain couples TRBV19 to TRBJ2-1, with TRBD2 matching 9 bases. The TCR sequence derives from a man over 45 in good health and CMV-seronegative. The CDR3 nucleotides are TGTGCCAGTAGTTGGGGGGGAAGCGGGAGGATCGATGAGCAGTTCTTC. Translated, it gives CASSWGGSGRIDEQFF.